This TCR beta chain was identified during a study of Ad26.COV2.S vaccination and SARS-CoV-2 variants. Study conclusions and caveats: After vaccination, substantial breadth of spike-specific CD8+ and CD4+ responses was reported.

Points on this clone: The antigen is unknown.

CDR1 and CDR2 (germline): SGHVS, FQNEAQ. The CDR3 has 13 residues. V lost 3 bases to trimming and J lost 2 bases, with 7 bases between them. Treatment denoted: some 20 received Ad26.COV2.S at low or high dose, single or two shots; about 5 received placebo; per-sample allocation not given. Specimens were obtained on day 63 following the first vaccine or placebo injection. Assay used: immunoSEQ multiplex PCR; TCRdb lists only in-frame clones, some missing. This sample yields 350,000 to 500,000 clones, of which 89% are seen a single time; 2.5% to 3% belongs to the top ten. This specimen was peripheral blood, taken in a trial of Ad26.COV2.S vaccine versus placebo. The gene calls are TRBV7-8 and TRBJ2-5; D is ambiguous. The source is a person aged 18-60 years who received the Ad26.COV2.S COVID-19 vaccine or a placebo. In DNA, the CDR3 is TGTGCCAGCAGCTTCGCAGCTCAAGAGACCCAGTACTTC. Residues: CASSFAAQETQYF.